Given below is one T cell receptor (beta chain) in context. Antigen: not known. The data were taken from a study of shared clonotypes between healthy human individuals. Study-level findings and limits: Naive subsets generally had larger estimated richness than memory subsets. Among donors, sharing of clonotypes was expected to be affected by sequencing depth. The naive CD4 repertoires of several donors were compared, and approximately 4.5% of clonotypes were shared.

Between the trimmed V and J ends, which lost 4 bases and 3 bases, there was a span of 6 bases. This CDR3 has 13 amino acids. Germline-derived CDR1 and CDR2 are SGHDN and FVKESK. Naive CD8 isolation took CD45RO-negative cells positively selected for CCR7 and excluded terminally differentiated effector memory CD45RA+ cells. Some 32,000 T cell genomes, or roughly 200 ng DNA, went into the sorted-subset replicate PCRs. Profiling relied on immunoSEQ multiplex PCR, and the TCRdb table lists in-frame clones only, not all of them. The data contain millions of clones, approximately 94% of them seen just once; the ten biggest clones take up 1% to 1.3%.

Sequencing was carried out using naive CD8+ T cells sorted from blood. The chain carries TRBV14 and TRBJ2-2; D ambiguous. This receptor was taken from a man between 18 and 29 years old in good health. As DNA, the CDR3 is TGTGCCAGCAGCCCTTATTACACCGGGGAGCTGTTTTTT. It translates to CASSPYYTGELFF. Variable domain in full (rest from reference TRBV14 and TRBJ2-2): EAGVTQFPSHSVIEKGQTVTLRCDPISGHDNLYWYRRVMGKEIKFLLHFVKESKQDESGMPNNRFLAERTGGTYSTLKVQPAELEDSGVYFCASSPYYTGELFFGEGSRLTVL.